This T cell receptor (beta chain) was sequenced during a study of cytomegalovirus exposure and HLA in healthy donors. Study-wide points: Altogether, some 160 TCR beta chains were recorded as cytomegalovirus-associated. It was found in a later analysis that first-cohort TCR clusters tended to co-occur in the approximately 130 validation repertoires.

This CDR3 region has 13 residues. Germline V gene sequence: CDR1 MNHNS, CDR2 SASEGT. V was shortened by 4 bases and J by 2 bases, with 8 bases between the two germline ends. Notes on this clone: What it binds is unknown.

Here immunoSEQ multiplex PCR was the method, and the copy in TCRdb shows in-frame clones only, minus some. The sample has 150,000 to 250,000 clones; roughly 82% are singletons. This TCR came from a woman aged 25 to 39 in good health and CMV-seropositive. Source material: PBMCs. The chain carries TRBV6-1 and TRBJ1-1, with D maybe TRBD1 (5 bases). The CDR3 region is CASSGQRNTEAFF. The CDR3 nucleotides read TGTGCCAGCAGTGGACAGCGTAACACTGAAGCTTTCTTT.